One sample yielded the 24 T cell receptor beta chains listed below, sequenced in a study of shared clonotypes between healthy human individuals. Naive CD8 cells were CD45RO-negative, positively selected for CCR7, excluding terminally differentiated effector memory CD45RA+ cells. Repertoires were generated with immunoSEQ multiplex PCR, while TCRdb's copy carries only in-frame clones and drops some. The sample holds about 2.1 million clones, just over 90% seen once. Specimen: naive CD8+ T cells from PBMCs. The receptors stem from a man aged 18 to 29 in good health. Some clones in this sample may be carry-over from other donors' samples.

The V call is TRBV27, the J call TRBJ2-1; D unclear. This CDR3 is 13 amino acids long. Germline CDR1 and CDR2: MNHEY and SMNVEV (reference sequence). The V gene lost 6 bases and the J gene lost 10 bases, with 16 bases spanning the gap. The CDR3 nucleotides are TGTGCCAGCAGCACCCGTCCGACCGGCGAGCAGTTCTTC. Translating it yields CASSTRPTGEQFF.

This clone came up a few times. The gene calls are TRBV5-4 and TRBJ1-1; TRBD1 is a possible D gene (6 bases). Trimming pared 1 base from V and 4 bases from J, leaving 8 bases between. Germline V gene lookup returns CDR1 SGHNT and CDR2 YYREEE (reference sequence). The CDR3 has 13 residues. The CDR3 coding sequence is TGTGCCAGCAGCTTGTCAGGGGCCACTGAAGCTTTCTTT. Residues: CASSLSGATEAFF.

A remark on this clone: The sample holds other DNA sequences that translate to the same CDR3. The V gene is TRBV28, the J gene TRBJ2-7; D gene unclear. The CDR3 runs to 10 residues. Deletions cut 5 bases from V and 4 bases from J, with 3 bases between. Germline CDR1 and CDR2: MDHEN and SYDVKM. The CDR3 DNA sequence: TGTGCCAGCAGTAGATACGAGCAGTACTTC. It encodes CASSRYEQYF.

This chain connects TRBV29-1 to TRBJ1-5; TRBD1 agrees at 10 bases. Germline V gene data show CDR1 as SQVTM and CDR2 as ANQGSEA. Unmatched junction bases numbered 4, after V lost 4 bases and J lost 7 bases. The CDR3 contains 13 residues. CDR3 sequence: CSVGQGAQQPQHF. The CDR3 bases are TGCAGCGTTGGACAGGGGGCTCAGCAGCCCCAGCATTTT.

In this sample, this clone turned up once. The V call is TRBV27, the J call TRBJ1-4; 7 nucleotides line up with TRBD1. This CDR3 is built from 14 residues. J was trimmed by 6 bases and V by 8 bases; bases with no gene match: 9. CDR1 is MNHEY, CDR2 SMNVEV, per germline (reference sequence). As DNA, the CDR3 is TGTGCCAGCGGGGAGACAGGGCCTTATGAAAAACTGTTTTTT. This encodes CASGETGPYEKLFF.

The chain carries TRBV28 and TRBJ1-5; D is uncertain. V lost 2 bases to trimming and J lost 5 bases, with 13 bases between them. The germline gives CDR1 MDHEN, CDR2 SYDVKM. CDR3 length: 15 residues. Here the CDR3 reads CASSLRFYGDQPQHF. Here the CDR3 DNA reads TGTGCCAGCAGTTTAAGGTTCTACGGGGATCAGCCCCAGCATTTT.

The V gene is TRBV28, the J gene TRBJ2-1; D assignment may be TRBD1 or TRBD2 (5 bases each). The CDR3 consists of 15 residues. V lost 3 bases and J lost 3, with 12 bases in between. Per germline, CDR1 MDHEN and CDR2 SYDVKM. The CDR3 loop is CASSLGRAGYNEQFF. As DNA, the CDR3 is TGTGCCAGCAGTTTGGGCAGGGCGGGCTACAATGAGCAGTTCTTC.

The chain carries TRBV28 and TRBJ2-3; perhaps TRBD2 as D (6 bases). This CDR3 comprises 16 residues. Per the germline V gene, CDR1 is MDHEN and CDR2 is SYDVKM. V lost 3 bases, J lost 4 bases, and 17 bases lay in between. CDR3 sequence (DNA): TGTGCCAGCAGTTTCCCAGGGAGGAAGACACCAGATACGCAGTATTTT. Protein sequence: CASSFPGRKTPDTQYF. Full variable domain (rest looked up from reference TRBV28 and TRBJ2-3): DVKVTQSSRYLVKRTGEKVFLECVQDMDHENMFWYRQDPGLGLRLIYFSYDVKMKEKGDIPEGYSVSREKKERFSLILESASTNQTSMYLCASSFPGRKTPDTQYFGPGTRLTVL.

The rearrangement joins TRBV18 to TRBJ2-5; 12 nucleotides agree with TRBD2. Germline loops: CDR1 KGHSH, CDR2 LQKENI. The CDR3 runs 16 residues. V dropped 6 bases and J dropped 2; count of bases not matched to a gene: 7. The CDR3 reads CASSPRLAGEQETQYF. In DNA form, the CDR3 reads TGTGCCAGCTCGCCTAGACTAGCGGGGGAGCAAGAGACCCAGTACTTC.

The chain employs TRBV7-9 and TRBJ2-5, with TRBD1 as a possible D gene (5 bases). Looked up from germline, CDR1 is SEHNR and CDR2 is FQNEAQ (reference sequence). Deletions cut 2 bases from V and 0 bases from J, with 10 bases between. The CDR3 runs to 15 residues. The CDR3, as DNA: TGTGCCAGCAGCTTACTGGGGCCACACCAAGAGACCCAGTACTTC. Encoded protein: CASSLLGPHQETQYF.

As regards this clone: Other DNA sequences within the sample encode an identical CDR3. The chain joins TRBV9 to TRBJ2-6; D tentatively fits TRBD1 or TRBD2 (5 bases each). The germline V and J ends were trimmed by 7 bases and 4 bases, with 12 bases remaining between them. The CDR3 covers 14 residues. Germline V gives CDR1 SGDLS, CDR2 YYNGEE. The CDR3 sequence: CASRGVSGANVLTF. In DNA form, the CDR3 reads TGTGCCAGCCGAGGGGTTTCCGGGGCCAACGTCCTGACTTTC. Full variable domain (remainder filled in from reference TRBV9 and TRBJ2-6): DSGVTQTPKHLITATGQRVTLRCSPRSGDLSVYWYQQSLDQGLQFLIQYYNGEERAKGNILERFSAQQFPDLHSELNLSSLELGDSALYFCASRGVSGANVLTFGAGSRLTVL.

The genes are TRBV13 and TRBJ1-3; D is perhaps TRBD1 (6 bases). This CDR3 is 14 amino acids long. Trimming cost V 5 bases and J 2 bases, with 10 bases left between them. Germline CDR1 reads PRHDT; CDR2 reads FYEKMQ (reference sequence). The CDR3 sequence: CASSAGVAGNTIYF. CDR3 nucleotide sequence: TGTGCCAGCAGCGCAGGGGTTGCTGGAAACACCATATATTTT.

The V call is TRBV28, the J call TRBJ2-2; D not resolved. Germline lookup yields CDR1 MDHEN and CDR2 SYDVKM. The CDR3 has 14 residues. V was trimmed by 5 bases and J by 4 bases, leaving 11 bases between them. DNA of the CDR3: TGTGCCAGCAGTCTCACACCGGGCACCGGGGAGCTGTTTTTT. As protein: CASSLTPGTGELFF.

This sequence joins TRBV6-5 and TRBJ2-1; 7 nucleotides match TRBD2. Unmatched junction bases numbered 9, after V lost 3 bases and J lost 4 bases. The CDR3 consists of 16 residues. CDR1 is MNHEY, CDR2 SVGAGI, per germline. The CDR3: CASSYSLSGTYNEQFF. Here the CDR3 DNA reads TGTGCCAGCAGTTATTCACTGAGCGGGACTTACAATGAGCAGTTCTTC.

This clone was recorded only once. The chain has TRBV29-1 and TRBJ2-7; D is tentatively TRBD1 or TRBD2 (5 bases each). Trimming removed 6 bases from V and 4 bases from J, with 19 bases in between. Germline V lookup: CDR1 SQVTM, CDR2 ANQGSEA. The CDR3 covers 14 residues. The CDR3 protein is CSVLRDGGRYEQYF. DNA for the CDR3: TGCAGCGTGCTCCGGGACGGAGGCAGGTACGAGCAGTACTTC.

The chain has TRBV7-3 and TRBJ2-2; D call uncertain. V lost 5 bases, J lost 3 bases, and 10 bases lay in between. CDR3 length equals 14 residues. Germline-derived CDR1 and CDR2 are SGHTA and FQGTGA. The CDR3 bases are TGTGCCAGCAGCCCCCTGCTGGACACCGGGGAGCTGTTTTTT. Residues: CASSPLLDTGELFF.

The chain joins TRBV7-8 to TRBJ1-5; D possibly corresponds to TRBD1 (6 bases). V was clipped by 6 bases and J by 0 bases, with 12 bases between them. Germline CDR1 SGHVS, CDR2 FQNEAQ. The CDR3 loop spans 15 amino acids. Here the CDR3 DNA reads TGTGCCAGCAGTGAAAGGGGGTATAGCAATCAGCCCCAGCATTTT. As protein: CASSERGYSNQPQHF.

The chain combines TRBV27 with TRBJ1-5; no definite D call. Germline loops: CDR1 MNHEY, CDR2 SMNVEV (reference sequence). V was cut by 3 bases and J by 8 bases, with 8 bases left in between. CDR3 length: 12 residues. The CDR3 DNA reads as TGTGCCAGCAGTTTCCTCCGGGAGCCCCAGCATTTT. Its protein product is CASSFLREPQHF.

This clone was counted between two and nine times. The rearrangement uses TRBV30 and TRBJ1-4; possibly TRBD1 for D (6 bases). Germline V gene data show CDR1 as GTSNPN and CDR2 as SVGIG (reference sequence). Deletions cut 3 bases from V and 7 bases from J, with 15 bases between. This CDR3 has 14 amino acids. The CDR3 sequence is CAWSLDRIREKLFF. The CDR3 region has the DNA TGTGCCTGGAGCCTAGACAGGATCCGTGAAAAACTGTTTTTT.

The rearrangement joins TRBV5-8 to TRBJ1-5, with D unresolved. This CDR3 region has 12 residues. Germline CDR1 and CDR2: SGHTS and YDEGEE. V lost 0 bases and J lost 7, with 5 bases in between. This chain's CDR3 is CASSLVWQPQHF. The CDR3 bases are TGTGCCAGCAGCTTGGTGTGGCAGCCCCAGCATTTT.

The J gene is TRBJ2-7, the V gene TRBV19; weak D call: TRBD2 (5 bases). The CDR3 is made up of 13 amino acids. Germline assignment: CDR1 LNHDA and CDR2 SQIVND (reference sequence). Trimming stripped 6 bases from V and 0 bases from J, with 9 bases between. CDR3 in amino acids: CASSGMSSYEQYF. CDR3 bases: TGTGCCAGTAGCGGGATGAGCTCCTACGAGCAGTACTTC.

This clone was recorded only once. The chain couples TRBV28 to TRBJ2-7; D possibly uses TRBD1 or TRBD2 (5 bases each). The V gene's germline CDR1 is MDHEN and CDR2 SYDVKM. V was pared by 7 bases and J by 3 bases, with 16 bases between. The CDR3 covers 14 residues. As DNA, the CDR3 is TGTGCCAGCACTGAAGAGGGACCGAACTACGAGCAGTACTTC. It yields the protein CASTEEGPNYEQYF. Using reference TRBV28 and TRBJ2-7 for the parts outside the CDR3, the full variable domain is DVKVTQSSRYLVKRTGEKVFLECVQDMDHENMFWYRQDPGLGLRLIYFSYDVKMKEKGDIPEGYSVSREKKERFSLILESASTNQTSMYLCASTEEGPNYEQYFGPGTRLTVT.

V gene TRBV4-1 combines with J gene TRBJ2-7, with 9 bases aligning to TRBD1. There are 16 residues in the CDR3. Trimming took 1 base from V and 0 from J; bases not matched to a gene: 4. In germline, CDR1 is MGHRA, CDR2 YSYEKL. The CDR3 protein is CASSQVETGGSYEQYF. In DNA form, the CDR3 reads TGCGCCAGCAGCCAAGTTGAGACAGGGGGCTCCTACGAGCAGTACTTC.

This clone was recorded only once. Other DNA sequences in this specimen translate into the identical CDR3. The chain combines TRBV27 with TRBJ2-7, with 7 bases identical to TRBD1. This CDR3 has 14 residues. The ends lost 6 bases at V and 4 bases at J; junction bases unmatched: 9. CDR1 and CDR2 from the germline V gene are MNHEY and SMNVEV (reference sequence). CDR3 loop: CASSLGQVPYEQYF. The CDR3 nucleotides are TGTGCCAGCAGCCTAGGACAGGTACCGTACGAGCAGTACTTC.